One sample yielded the 28 T cell receptor beta chains listed below, sequenced in a study of human T cells and chemical hapten exposure. Noted time point: pre-sensitization, week 0. Treatment reported: therapeutic diphenylcyclopropenone sensitization with weekly scalp DPC. TCRdb passed the RACE reads through MiXCR, listing each CDR3 protein once. The sample records 95,000 to 150,000 distinct CDR3 sequences, roughly 12% being singletons. Sequencing used whole blood, obtained in connection with sensitization to the hapten diphenylcyclopropenone (DPC). The receptors were gathered from a woman aged 18-29 years with alopecia areata. Some clones in this sample may be carry-over from other donors' samples.

The rearrangement links TRBV6-1 to TRBJ2-7; D ambiguous. This CDR3 has 14 residues. Germline CDR1 MNHNS, CDR2 SASEGT. Deletions cut 2 bases from V and 3 bases from J, with 11 bases between. The CDR3 reads CASSENPGLYEQYF. The DNA of the CDR3 is TGTGCCAGCAGTGAAAACCCGGGTCTCTACGAGCAGTACTTC.

This clonotype occurred a few times. The rearrangement links TRBV29-1 to TRBJ2-5; the D gene is possibly TRBD2 (5 bases). Germline CDR1 SQVTM, CDR2 ANQGSEA. Trimming shortened V by 7 bases and J by 1 base, and 16 bases separated the two germline ends. The CDR3 runs to 14 residues. In DNA form, the CDR3 reads TGCAGCGCCGGGCGCGGACGGGGCCAAGAGACCCAGTACTTC. Protein sequence: CSAGRGRGQETQYF.

This clonotype was counted only a few times. The chain recombines TRBV20-1 with TRBJ2-6; 7 nucleotides agree with TRBD1. CDR3 length: 16 amino acids. V lost 5 bases, J lost 2 bases, and 9 bases stayed unmatched. Germline CDR1 DFQATT, CDR2 SNEGSKA (reference sequence). The CDR3 DNA sequence: TGCAGTGCTCAGACAGGGCGCTGGGCTGGGGCCAACGTCCTGACTTTC. It yields the protein CSAQTGRWAGANVLTF.

This rearrangement joins TRBV20-1 to TRBJ2-7; D unclear. V dropped 4 bases and J dropped 2 bases, with 6 bases sitting between them. CDR1 and CDR2 from the germline V gene are DFQATT and SNEGSKA (reference sequence). The CDR3 is made up of 11 amino acids. CDR3 protein: CSATAPYEQYF. The DNA of the CDR3 is TGCAGTGCTACCGCCCCCTACGAGCAGTACTTC.

This chain links TRBV6-5 with TRBJ1-1; 9 positions agree with TRBD1. V lost 6 bases and J lost 2; bases outside the gene matches: 10. The germline V gene has CDR1 MNHEY and CDR2 SVGAGI. CDR3 length: 16 amino acids. The CDR3 sequence: CASRSPPGQGNTEAFF. CDR3 DNA: TGTGCCAGCAGGTCTCCACCGGGACAGGGCAACACTGAAGCTTTCTTT.

The chain carries TRBV12-3 or TRBV12-4 and TRBJ1-1; D remains unclear. This CDR3 is 13 amino acids long. V was cut by 7 bases and J by 5 bases, with 14 bases left in between. CDR3 region: CASISPGGTEAFF. Here the CDR3 DNA reads TGTGCCAGCATCTCCCCGGGAGGGACTGAAGCTTTCTTT.

The rearrangement uses TRBV10-2 and TRBJ1-1; D gene unclear. Germline V gene sequence: CDR1 WSHSY, CDR2 SAAADI. Between the trimmed V and J ends, which lost 2 bases and 0 bases, there was a span of 10 bases. The CDR3 is 15 residues long. The CDR3 DNA reads as TGCGCCAGCAGTGAGGCGAAGTTCATGAACACTGAAGCTTTCTTT. It encodes CASSEAKFMNTEAFF.

The chain uses TRBV20-1 and TRBJ2-1; TRBD2 agrees at 9 bases. This CDR3 has 15 amino acids. With 0 bases clipped from V and 5 bases from J, the junction kept 5 bases outside the gene matches. Germline V gene lookup returns CDR1 DFQATT and CDR2 SNEGSKA (reference sequence). CDR3 in DNA: TGCAGTGCTAGAGAAATTAGCGGGAGAGACAATGAGCAGTTCTTC. This sequence encodes CSAREISGRDNEQFF.

The rearrangement uses TRBV25-1 and TRBJ2-7; D not certain. The CDR3 extends over 13 amino acids. Trimming stripped 9 bases from V and 0 bases from J, with 12 bases between. Germline V CDR1 and CDR2: MGHDK, SYGVNS. The CDR3 is CASRTASSYEQYF. The CDR3 nucleotides read TGTGCCAGTCGGACGGCCAGCTCCTACGAGCAGTACTTC.

This clonotype was counted at least ten times. The V call is TRBV4-2, the J call TRBJ2-1; weak D call: TRBD2 (6 bases). Germline lookup yields CDR1 LGHNA and CDR2 YNFKEQ. This CDR3 is built from 15 residues. V lost 1 base, J lost 8 bases, and 15 bases lay in between. The CDR3 DNA is TGTGCCAGCAGCCAAGTGGCGGGGCGGGATTATGAGCAGTTCTTC. The encoded protein is CASSQVAGRDYEQFF.

This clonotype was counted at least ten times. The chain recombines TRBV11-2 with TRBJ1-4; maybe TRBD1 (6 bases). The CDR3 spans 16 residues. CDR1 SGHAT and CDR2 FQNNGV come from the germline V gene. V lost 6 bases to trimming and J lost 12 bases, with 26 bases between them. CDR3 region: CASRSWGQGHPPQLFF. In nucleotides, the CDR3 is TGTGCCAGCAGGAGTTGGGGCCAGGGGCACCCCCCCCAACTGTTTTTT.

The DNA of the CDR3 is TGCGCCAGCAGCACTCGGACAAGAACTAACTATGGCTACACCTTC. This sequence encodes CASSTRTRTNYGYTF. The chain carries TRBV5-1 and TRBJ1-2, with D perhaps matching TRBD1 (5 bases). V shed 4 bases and J shed 0 bases, with 13 bases lying between them. The CDR3 has 15 residues. Germline V CDR1 and CDR2: SGHRS, YFSETQ.

J is TRBJ1-3 and V is TRBV20-1; 8 bases are a match to TRBD1. The germline V gene encodes CDR1 DFQATT and CDR2 SNEGSKA (reference sequence). The V segment lost 3 bases and the J segment 8 bases; nucleotides outside the gene matches: 9. The CDR3 has 14 amino acids. The CDR3 loop is CSASYRGDGDTIYF. DNA of the CDR3: TGCAGTGCTAGCTACAGGGGGGACGGAGACACCATATATTTT.

This clonotype was seen a handful of times. This chain connects TRBV20-1 to TRBJ1-1, with D unclear. CDR1 is DFQATT and CDR2 is SNEGSKA in the germline V gene (reference sequence). Trimming removed 3 bases at V and 0 bases at J, with 11 bases between. This CDR3 has 14 residues. CDR3 in amino acids: CSARIPGVNTEAFF. CDR3 DNA sequence: TGCAGTGCTAGGATCCCCGGGGTGAACACTGAAGCTTTCTTT.

This clonotype was seen a handful of times. The J gene is TRBJ2-7, the V gene TRBV10-3, with a tentative D call TRBD1 (7 bases). Germline loops: CDR1 ENHRY, CDR2 SYGVKD. This CDR3 region has 15 residues. V lost 2 bases and J lost 6, with 17 bases in between. The chain's CDR3 is CAISELSTGRPEQYF. CDR3 bases: TGTGCCATCAGTGAGCTGTCGACAGGGAGGCCCGAGCAGTACTTC.

This clonotype was recorded at least ten times. The V gene is TRBV7-6, the J gene TRBJ1-3; D uncertain. Germline V gene sequence: CDR1 SGHVS, CDR2 FNYEAQ. The V end lost 5 bases, the J end lost 3 bases, and 8 bases lay between the germline ends. This CDR3 is 13 amino acids long. CDR3 in DNA: TGTGCCAGCAGCCGACTTGATGGAAACACCATATATTTT. Protein sequence: CASSRLDGNTIYF.

A few counts support this clonotype. The chain joins TRBV7-2 to TRBJ2-2; no clear D. Germline V gene data show CDR1 as SGHTA and CDR2 as FQGNSA. With 3 bases removed from V and 7 bases from J, the gap between germline ends came to 6 bases. The CDR3 loop spans 12 amino acids. CDR3 DNA: TGTGCCAGCAGCTTTTTAGGCGGGGAGCTGTTTTTT. Translating gives CASSFLGGELFF.

The sample holds many counts of this clonotype. J is TRBJ2-7 and V is TRBV2; the D is unclear. With 6 bases removed from V and 0 bases from J, the gap between germline ends came to 9 bases. Per the germline V gene, CDR1 is SNHLY and CDR2 is FYNNEI. The CDR3 extends over 13 amino acids. The CDR3 here is CASRWQDSYEQYF. Written as DNA, the CDR3 is TGTGCCAGCAGGTGGCAGGACTCCTACGAGCAGTACTTC.

This clonotype showed up just a few times. V and J are TRBV29-1 and TRBJ2-1; maybe TRBD2 (5 bases). CDR1 SQVTM and CDR2 ANQGSEA come from the germline V gene. V was pared by 4 bases and J by 1 base, with 8 bases between. The CDR3 length is 13 residues. CDR3 loop: CSVVGRSYNEQFF. CDR3 DNA: TGCAGCGTTGTAGGGAGATCCTACAATGAGCAGTTCTTC.

This clonotype came up a few times. The V call is TRBV29-1, the J call TRBJ2-7, with D perhaps matching TRBD1 (5 bases). Germline V gene lookup returns CDR1 SQVTM and CDR2 ANQGSEA. V shed 3 bases and J shed 2 bases, with 8 bases lying between them. This CDR3 is built from 12 residues. This CDR3 is CSVEGRAYEQYF. In nucleotides, the CDR3 is TGCAGCGTTGAGGGCAGGGCCTACGAGCAGTACTTC.

This clonotype has only a few counts. The rearrangement joins TRBV4-3 to TRBJ1-5; D is possibly TRBD1 (6 bases). Trimming pared 1 base from V and 7 bases from J, leaving 20 bases between. The CDR3 has 17 residues. CDR1 and CDR2 from the germline V gene are LGHNA and YSLEER. CDR3 residues: CASSQAYRDTPQQPQHF. CDR3 coding DNA: TGCGCCAGCAGCCAAGCCTACCGGGACACCCCACAGCAGCCCCAGCATTTT.

This clonotype came up a few times. This chain connects TRBV7-9 to TRBJ1-1, with 7 bases that match TRBD1. Germline values: CDR1 SEHNR, CDR2 FQNEAQ (reference sequence). The CDR3 consists of 16 residues. V dropped 4 bases and J dropped 5; count of bases not matched to a gene: 13. The CDR3 loop reads CASSSTTGRTGTEAFF. The CDR3 DNA reads as TGTGCCAGCAGCTCGACGACAGGGAGGACGGGGACTGAAGCTTTCTTT.

This chain links TRBV20-1 with TRBJ1-1; D is unclear. Trimming took 1 base from V and 7 from J, leaving 19 bases between them. This CDR3 region has 15 residues. Germline loops: CDR1 DFQATT, CDR2 SNEGSKA (reference sequence). CDR3: CSARAAEGGRREAFF. In DNA, the CDR3 is TGCAGTGCTAGAGCAGCCGAGGGTGGCAGACGTGAAGCTTTCTTT.

This clonotype was observed many times. The V and J genes are TRBV5-1 and TRBJ2-3, with D perhaps given as TRBD1 or TRBD2 (6 bases each). This CDR3 is built from 16 residues. From germline, CDR1 is SGHRS and CDR2 YFSETQ. V lost 3 bases to trimming and J lost 2 bases, with 16 bases between them. The CDR3 sequence is CASSSGTTGATDTQYF. The CDR3 DNA reads as TGCGCCAGCAGCTCTGGGACGACGGGGGCCACAGATACGCAGTATTTT.

This clonotype was picked up a small number of times. The rearrangement links TRBV4-3 to TRBJ2-3; 12 nucleotides line up with TRBD2. Germline V gives CDR1 LGHNA, CDR2 YSLEER. The junction had 7 bases not matched to a gene; V was cut back by 0 bases and J by 6 bases. The CDR3 contains 17 residues. The CDR3 nucleotides read TGCGCCAGCAGCCAAGATTCCGGACTAGCGGGGATGGATACGCAGTATTTT. Translated, it gives CASSQDSGLAGMDTQYF.

This sequence joins TRBV29-1 and TRBJ1-1; possible D gene TRBD1, 5 bases. Germline V lookup: CDR1 SQVTM, CDR2 ANQGSEA. The V end was cut by 7 bases, the J end by 0 bases, with 18 bases between. The CDR3 runs to 15 residues. This CDR3 is CSASIMKGMNTEAFF. In nucleotides, the CDR3 is TGCAGCGCCAGCATTATGAAGGGGATGAACACTGAAGCTTTCTTT.

The V call is TRBV28, the J call TRBJ2-3; TRBD2 aligns across 7 bases. This CDR3 region has 15 residues. V gave up 6 bases and J gave up 0 bases; unmatched junction bases: 6. Germline values: CDR1 MDHEN, CDR2 SYDVKM. CDR3 amino acids: CASSRGEVSTDTQYF. In nucleotides, the CDR3 is TGTGCCAGCAGCCGGGGGGAGGTCAGCACAGATACGCAGTATTTT.

The CDR3 bases are TGTGCCACCAGCAGAGACCGGAATTCACCCCTCCACTTT. This codes for CATSRDRNSPLHF. The chain uses TRBV15 and TRBJ1-6, with D unresolved. The V end lost 0 bases, the J end lost 7 bases, and 4 bases lay between the germline ends. The CDR3 is made up of 13 amino acids. Per the germline V gene, CDR1 is LNHNV and CDR2 is YYDKDF (reference sequence). The full variable domain, with the rest looked up from reference TRBV15 and TRBJ1-6, is DAMVIQNPRYQVTQFGKPVTLSCSQTLNHNVMYWYQQKSSQAPKLLFHYYDKDFNNEADTPDNFQSRRPNTSFCFLDIRSPGLGDTAMYLCATSRDRNSPLHFGNGTRLTVT.